This TCR beta chain originates from a study of T cell changes during pregnancy in multiple sclerosis. The table came from immunoSEQ multiplex PCR; TCRdb's copy has only in-frame clones and leaves some out. The top ten hold approximately 0.74% of the sample, which has approximately 33,000 clones, about 90% seen once. CDR1 and CDR2 from the germline V gene are SQVTM and ANQGSEA. V lost 6 bases and J lost 4; bases outside the gene matches: 5. The CDR3 covers 14 residues. The genes are TRBV29-1 and TRBJ2-3; 12 bases align to TRBD2. The input for sequencing was CD4+ T cells from peripheral blood mononuclear cells, taken in the first trimester of pregnancy. The sequence came from a female donor in good health, enrolled as a control in a pregnancy study. Here the CDR3 reads CSVAPSGGADTQYF. The DNA of the CDR3 is TGCAGCGTGGCACCTAGCGGGGGGGCAGATACGCAGTATTTT.